This T cell receptor beta chain was profiled in a study of Ad26.COV2.S vaccination and SARS-CoV-2 variants. On the study more broadly: Doses of Ad26.COV2.S were injected into muscle once or twice, 56 days apart.

Described treatment: approximately 18 received Ad26.COV2.S at low or high dose, single or two shots; 5 received placebo; per-sample allocation not given. It was on day 63 after the first vaccine or placebo injection that samples were taken. Vaccine was an Ad26 vector expressing Wuhan-strain SARS-CoV-2 spike. The repertoire was sequenced with immunoSEQ multiplex PCR; TCRdb's copy has only in-frame clones and lacks some. The table includes more than 300,000 clones, 85% to 90% detected once. The CDR3 runs 12 residues. Trimming stripped 1 base from V and 0 bases from J, with 3 bases between. The germline V gene encodes CDR1 SQVTM and CDR2 ANQGSEA.

V usage is TRBV29-1 and J usage is TRBJ2-5; D gene uncertain. The sample was peripheral blood, taken in a trial of Ad26.COV2.S vaccine versus placebo. The receptor's source is a person between 18 and 59 years old who received the Ad26.COV2.S COVID-19 vaccine or a placebo. Here the CDR3 DNA reads TGCAGCGTTGAAGGGCACCAAGAGACCCAGTACTTC. Encoded protein: CSVEGHQETQYF.